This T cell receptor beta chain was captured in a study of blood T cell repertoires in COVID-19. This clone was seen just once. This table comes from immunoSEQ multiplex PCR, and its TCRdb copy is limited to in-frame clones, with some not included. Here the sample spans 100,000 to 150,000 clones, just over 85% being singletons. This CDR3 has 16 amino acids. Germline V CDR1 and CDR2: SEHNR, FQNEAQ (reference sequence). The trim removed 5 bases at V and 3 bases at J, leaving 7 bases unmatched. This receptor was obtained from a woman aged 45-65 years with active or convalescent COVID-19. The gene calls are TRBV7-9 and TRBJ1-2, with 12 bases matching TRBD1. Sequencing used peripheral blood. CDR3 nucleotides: TGTGCCAGCAGCCCCTGGGACAGGGGGCGCGACTATGGCTACACCTTC. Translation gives CASSPWDRGRDYGYTF.